This entry lists 19 T cell receptor beta chains sequenced from one sample in a study of blood T cells in healthy people across ages. A second PCR, run for roughly 7 to 11 cycles, used a sample-barcoded 5' primer plus a J-beta primer mix. TCRdb reprocessed the 5' RACE reads via MiXCR and lists one record per CDR3 protein. The sample lists about 780,000 distinct CDR3 sequences; less than 80% were seen once. Sequencing input: blood. These receptors were obtained from a man younger than 45 in good health.

V and J are TRBV7-9 and TRBJ2-1; perhaps TRBD2 as D (6 bases). The CDR3 covers 15 residues. Germline lookup yields CDR1 SEHNR and CDR2 FQNEAQ (reference sequence). V lost 3 bases to trimming and J lost 6 bases, with 15 bases between them. This CDR3 reads CASSFGRPGLNEQFF. CDR3 sequence (DNA): TGTGCCAGCAGCTTTGGTCGACCGGGACTCAATGAGCAGTTCTTC.

This clonotype has only a few counts. The chain joins TRBV29-1 to TRBJ2-5, with a weak D call TRBD2 (5 bases). Trimming left V 7 bases short and J 6 bases short, with 18 bases between. The germline V gene encodes CDR1 SQVTM and CDR2 ANQGSEA. The CDR3 totals 13 residues. DNA of the CDR3: TGCAGCGCCTCCCGTGGGCCCGGGAAGACCCAGTACTTC. It translates to CSASRGPGKTQYF.

This sequence joins TRBV27 and TRBJ2-7, with 9 bases aligning to TRBD1. The junction had 8 bases not matched to a gene; V was cut back by 5 bases and J by 3 bases. This CDR3 is built from 15 residues. The germline gives CDR1 MNHEY, CDR2 SMNVEV (reference sequence). Here the CDR3 reads CASSIGTGFNYEQYF. The CDR3 DNA is TGTGCCAGCAGTATCGGGACAGGGTTTAACTACGAGCAGTACTTC.

The genes are TRBV2 and TRBJ1-5; D might be TRBD1 (5 bases). CDR1 is SNHLY, CDR2 FYNNEI, per germline. The CDR3 length is 14 residues. The V gene lost 1 base and the J gene lost 6 bases, with 10 bases spanning the gap. Here the CDR3 reads CASSEGLDSQPQHF. CDR3 coding DNA: TGTGCCAGCAGTGAAGGCCTCGACAGTCAGCCCCAGCATTTT. Together with reference TRBV2 and TRBJ1-5, the CDR3 gives the full variable domain: EPEVTQTPSHQVTQMGQEVILRCVPISNHLYFYWYRQILGQKVEFLVSFYNNEISEKSEIFDDQFSVERPDGSNFTLKIRSTKLEDSAMYFCASSEGLDSQPQHFGDGTRLSIL.

V usage is TRBV6-4 and J usage is TRBJ2-3, with 7 positions matching TRBD1. CDR1 and CDR2 (germline): MRHNA, SNTAGT. The CDR3 has 15 residues. J was trimmed by 2 bases and V by 6 bases; bases with no gene match: 8. CDR3 residues: CASSPTGALTDTQYF. CDR3 DNA: TGTGCCAGCAGCCCTACAGGGGCCCTCACAGATACGCAGTATTTT.

The CDR3 nucleotides read TGCGCCAGCAGCCAAGGACGGGCTTCAGAGACCCAGTACTTC. Translating gives CASSQGRASETQYF. The V gene is TRBV4-3, the J gene TRBJ2-7; no reliable D call. The closer fit of TRBJ2-5 to the DNA end suggests the J call may be wrong. The CDR3 extends over 14 amino acids. Germline values: CDR1 LGHNA, CDR2 YSLEER.

In DNA, the CDR3 is TGTGCCAGCAGGAACCAGGGGCTTGGAGCTTTCTTT. Encoded protein: CASRNQGLGAFF. V gene TRBV6-6 combines with J gene TRBJ1-1; D is possibly TRBD1 (6 bases). The germline gives CDR1 MNHNY, CDR2 SVGAGI (reference sequence). The CDR3 has 12 residues. Trimming stripped 6 bases from V and 10 bases from J, with 15 bases between.

The chain uses TRBV29-1 and TRBJ2-2; tentatively, D is TRBD1 (5 bases). With 4 bases removed from V and 6 bases from J, the gap between germline ends came to 9 bases. The CDR3 spans 12 residues. Germline V gene lookup returns CDR1 SQVTM and CDR2 ANQGSEA. In DNA, the CDR3 is TGCAGCGTTGCCAGGGCGCCCGGGGAGCTGTTTTTT. Protein sequence: CSVARAPGELFF.

V and J are TRBV28 and TRBJ2-2; D is possibly TRBD1 (6 bases). The CDR3 is 16 amino acids. Germline V lookup: CDR1 MDHEN, CDR2 SYDVKM. The ends were cut back, 2 bases at V and 0 bases at J, with 10 bases in the middle. The CDR3 DNA sequence: TGTGCCAGCAGTTTAGGACAGACAACGAACACCGGGGAGCTGTTTTTT. Translation gives CASSLGQTTNTGELFF.

This chain joins TRBV27 and TRBJ2-2; TRBD2 agrees at 7 bases. CDR1 MNHEY and CDR2 SMNVEV come from the germline V gene (reference sequence). Losses at the gene ends were 5 bases for V and 3 bases for J; bases not matched to a gene: 6. The CDR3 is made up of 15 amino acids. The CDR3 sequence: CASSLSGSYTGELFF. The CDR3, as DNA: TGTGCCAGCAGTCTTAGCGGGTCCTACACCGGGGAGCTGTTTTTT.

The chain combines TRBV24-1 with TRBJ2-5, with D tentatively TRBD2 (6 bases). Germline V gene lookup returns CDR1 KGHDR and CDR2 SFDVKD. Trimming shortened V by 4 bases and J by 4 bases, and 12 bases separated the two germline ends. The CDR3 is made up of 14 amino acids. DNA for the CDR3: TGTGCCACCAGTGACTCCGGGACTCGAGAGACCCAGTACTTC. Protein sequence: CATSDSGTRETQYF.

The table lists this clonotype with a few counts. The V call is TRBV7-6, the J call TRBJ1-2; D is possibly TRBD1 (6 bases). V lost 5 bases to trimming and J lost 4 bases, with 11 bases between them. From germline, CDR1 is SGHVS and CDR2 FNYEAQ. The CDR3 length is 13 residues. The CDR3 is CASSQTGTYGYTF. The CDR3 DNA is TGTGCCAGCAGCCAGACAGGAACCTATGGCTACACCTTC.

V usage is TRBV5-1 and J usage is TRBJ2-4; D is uncertain. The J call may not be correct, given that the DNA end is closer to TRBJ2-7. CDR3 length: 15 amino acids. Germline V lookup: CDR1 SGHRS, CDR2 YFSETQ. CDR3: CASSVEYGRVYEQYF. DNA of the CDR3: TGCGCCAGCAGCGTGGAGTACGGGCGCGTTTACGAGCAGTACTTC.

This clonotype was found a few times. This sequence joins TRBV20-1 and TRBJ2-7, with D unclear. V lost 6 bases, J lost 0 bases, and 12 bases lay in between. This CDR3 contains 13 residues. Per germline, CDR1 DFQATT and CDR2 SNEGSKA (reference sequence). In DNA form, the CDR3 reads TGCAGTGCCCCCCGAGCGAGCTCCTACGAGCAGTACTTC. It translates to CSAPRASSYEQYF.

This clonotype occurred a few times. The chain recombines TRBV29-1 with TRBJ2-3; perhaps TRBD2 as D (7 bases). The V end lost 7 bases, the J end lost 8 bases, and 16 bases lay between the germline ends. Looked up from germline, CDR1 is SQVTM and CDR2 is ANQGSEA. This CDR3 is 12 amino acids long. CDR3 region: CSEAKGEGTQYF. CDR3 nucleotide sequence: TGCAGCGAAGCTAAGGGGGAGGGTACGCAGTATTTT.

Comments on this clonotype: At one end, the junction sequence differs from germline, possibly due to a read error. V usage is TRBV12-3 or TRBV12-4 and J usage is TRBJ1-6, with D possibly TRBD1 on 6 matching bases. This CDR3 spans 15 amino acids. CDR3 residues: CAGSPRGGANSPLHF. The CDR3 DNA reads TGTGCCGGCAGTCCGCGCGGGGGGGCTAATTCACCCCTCCACTTT.

This chain connects TRBV12-3 or TRBV12-4 to TRBJ1-1; the D gene is possibly TRBD1 (5 bases). This CDR3 spans 15 amino acids. Trimming cost V 2 bases and J 0 bases, with 10 bases left between them. In DNA, the CDR3 is TGTGCCAGCAGTTTACAGACAGCAATGAACACTGAAGCTTTCTTT. Encoded protein: CASSLQTAMNTEAFF.

This clonotype was counted once. The chain is built from TRBV7-2 and TRBJ1-3; D gene unclear. V shed 1 base and J shed 4 bases, with 5 bases lying between them. Germline CDR1 reads SGHTA; CDR2 reads FQGNSA. The CDR3 length is 13 residues. The CDR3 nucleotides read TGTGCCAGCAGCTTAGTCATAGGAAACACCATATATTTT. Translated, it gives CASSLVIGNTIYF.

This clonotype was picked up a small number of times. The gene calls are TRBV20-1 and TRBJ2-5; no clear D gene. Between the trimmed V and J ends, which lost 1 base and 4 bases, there was a span of 13 bases. CDR1 and CDR2 (germline): DFQATT, SNEGSKA (reference sequence). The CDR3 is 14 amino acids. CDR3 coding DNA: TGCAGTGCTAGAGTGTTATTAGCCGGAGAGACCCAGTACTTC. Translation: CSARVLLAGETQYF.